Sequencing of this T cell receptor (beta chain) was carried out in a study of cytomegalovirus exposure and HLA in healthy donors. On this clone itself: Its matching antigen is unknown.

V was trimmed by 4 bases and J by 5 bases, leaving 12 bases between them. From germline, CDR1 is MNHEY and CDR2 SMNVEV (reference sequence). This CDR3 contains 13 residues. The PCR had 60 Vbeta and 13 Jbeta primers. Using immunoSEQ multiplex PCR, the repertoire was profiled, and TCRdb retains in-frame clones only, with some absent. The sample holds around 67,000 clones; roughly 74% are singletons and the top ten take about 8%. Study-wide results and limits: Some segments of the V type, notably TRBV6-2 and TRBV6-3, were excluded as indistinguishable. V- and J-gene trimming in TCR beta was tied to a missense DCLRE1C variant by an analysis performed later.

Source material: PBMCs. This receptor was identified in a young man in good health and CMV-seropositive. The chain has TRBV27 and TRBJ2-7; weak D call: TRBD1 (5 bases). CDR3 residues: CASSYRDRDEQYF. As DNA, the CDR3 is TGTGCCAGCAGTTACCGCGACAGAGACGAGCAGTACTTC.